This entry describes one TCR beta chain. This sample is drawn from a study of blood T cell repertoires in COVID-19. Germline CDR1 SGHVS, CDR2 FQNEAQ. The germline V and J ends were trimmed by 5 bases and 3 bases, with 10 bases remaining between them. The CDR3 has 13 amino acids. Measured with immunoSEQ multiplex PCR; TCRdb has only the in-frame clones, and not every one. Found here are about 130,000 clones, 70% to 90% of them singletons; the top ten hold 3.8%. The receptor's source is a woman in her forties or fifties with acute or convalescent COVID-19. Material for sequencing was peripheral blood. This sequence joins TRBV7-8 and TRBJ1-1, with D tentatively TRBD1 (6 bases). CDR3 residues: CASSRGRDTEAFF. The CDR3 DNA reads as TGTGCCAGCAGCCGGGGGCGCGACACTGAAGCTTTCTTT.